These T cell receptor beta chains were read from a single sample in a study of shared clonotypes between healthy human individuals. Repertoires were generated with immunoSEQ multiplex PCR, while TCRdb's copy carries only in-frame clones and drops some. Of roughly 1 million clones listed, around 76% are singletons. The source material was memory CD4+ T cells sorted from blood. These receptors all stem from a young man in good health. Each CDR3 is given with its conserved first and last residue. The order of the fields is V gene, D gene, J gene, clone size, CDR3 DNA, CDR3 protein. D genes are given only for firm matches. Clone size is shown for a subset of rows, as once, few, many or a class of expanded clone.

v_gene: TRBV6-5
d_gene: .
j_gene: TRBJ1-1
abundance: .
CDR3nt: TGTGCCAGCAGTTACCAGGGTAAAGCTTTCTTT
CDR3aa: CASSYQGKAFF

v_gene: TRBV5-1
d_gene: TRBD1
j_gene: TRBJ2-1
abundance: once
CDR3nt: TGCGCCAGCAGCTTACAGGGGGCGCATTACAATGAGCAGTTCTTC
CDR3aa: CASSLQGAHYNEQFF

v_gene: TRBV19
d_gene: .
j_gene: TRBJ1-2
abundance: .
CDR3nt: TGTGCCAGTAGTATGGGAGGCCCCCTTTCTGATGGCTACACCTTC
CDR3aa: CASSMGGPLSDGYTF

v_gene: TRBV5-1
d_gene: TRBD1
j_gene: TRBJ1-6
abundance: .
CDR3nt: TGCGCCAGCAGCTCGACAGGGAAGGATAATTCACCCCTCCACTTT
CDR3aa: CASSSTGKDNSPLHF

v_gene: TRBV11-2
d_gene: .
j_gene: TRBJ1-6
abundance: .
CDR3nt: TGTGCCAGCAGCCCCGGTGGATATAATTCACCCCTCCACTTT
CDR3aa: CASSPGGYNSPLHF

v_gene: TRBV2
d_gene: TRBD1
j_gene: TRBJ2-2
abundance: few
CDR3nt: TGTGCCAGCAGTGGGGAACAGGGGACCGGGGAGCTGTTTTTT
CDR3aa: CASSGEQGTGELFF

v_gene: TRBV6-5
d_gene: TRBD1
j_gene: TRBJ2-3
abundance: .
CDR3nt: TGTGCCAGCAGGAGACTATCGACAGGGGCCGATACGCAGTATTTT
CDR3aa: CASRRLSTGADTQYF

v_gene: TRBV7-2
d_gene: .
j_gene: TRBJ1-2
abundance: .
CDR3nt: TGTGCCAGCAGCTTAAAGGGGATCGGAACGAACTATGGCTACACCTTC
CDR3aa: CASSLKGIGTNYGYTF

v_gene: TRBV7-9
d_gene: .
j_gene: TRBJ2-7
abundance: few
CDR3nt: TGTGCCAGCAGCTTCGACAGCTACGAGCAGTACTTC
CDR3aa: CASSFDSYEQYF

v_gene: TRBV15
d_gene: .
j_gene: TRBJ2-2
abundance: many
CDR3nt: TGTGCCACCAGCAACAGGGAGGACACCGGGGAGCTGTTTTTT
CDR3aa: CATSNREDTGELFF

v_gene: TRBV5-1
d_gene: TRBD1
j_gene: TRBJ2-3
abundance: .
CDR3nt: TGCGCCAGCGGACAGGGACCTCAACCCACAGATACGCAGTATTTT
CDR3aa: CASGQGPQPTDTQYF

v_gene: TRBV11-2
d_gene: TRBD2
j_gene: TRBJ2-5
abundance: .
CDR3nt: TGTGCCAGCAGCCAGGGACTAGCGGGAGGCCGGGGAGGGGAGACCCAGTACTTC
CDR3aa: CASSQGLAGGRGGETQYF

v_gene: TRBV7-2
d_gene: .
j_gene: TRBJ2-2
abundance: .
CDR3nt: TGTGCCAGCAGCTTAGACCGCCCGAGGGCCGGGGAGCTGTTTTTT
CDR3aa: CASSLDRPRAGELFF

v_gene: TRBV27
d_gene: .
j_gene: TRBJ1-1
abundance: .
CDR3nt: TGTGCCAGCAGTTACGGCCTGGGTGAAGCTTTCTTT
CDR3aa: CASSYGLGEAFF

v_gene: TRBV7-2
d_gene: .
j_gene: TRBJ2-5
abundance: .
CDR3nt: TGTGCCAGCACCCTCAGCGTGTGGGAGACCCAGTACTTC
CDR3aa: CASTLSVWETQYF

v_gene: TRBV7-2
d_gene: .
j_gene: TRBJ2-5
abundance: .
CDR3nt: TGTGCCAGCAGCAGGCAGGGGAACGCGGAGACCCAGTACTTC
CDR3aa: CASSRQGNAETQYF

v_gene: TRBV7-2
d_gene: .
j_gene: TRBJ1-4
abundance: .
CDR3nt: TGTGCCAGCAGCCGAAGGGCGGGAAGGGGTGAAAAACTGTTTTTT
CDR3aa: CASSRRAGRGEKLFF

v_gene: TRBV14
d_gene: .
j_gene: TRBJ1-5
abundance: .
CDR3nt: TGTGCCAGGAGGGAGGGGGAGGTCAATCAGCCCCAGCATTTT
CDR3aa: CARREGEVNQPQHF

v_gene: TRBV5-1
d_gene: .
j_gene: TRBJ1-2
abundance: .
CDR3nt: TGCGCCAGCAGCTCACTAGACTATGGCTACACCTTC
CDR3aa: CASSSLDYGYTF

v_gene: TRBV6-1
d_gene: TRBD1
j_gene: TRBJ2-2
abundance: .
CDR3nt: TGTGCCAGCAGTGAGCAGGGGGCCGGGGAGCTGTTTTTT
CDR3aa: CASSEQGAGELFF

v_gene: TRBV5-1
d_gene: .
j_gene: TRBJ2-1
abundance: .
CDR3nt: TGCGCCAGCAGCTTGTTTGCGGAAAGTTACAATGAGCAGTTCTTC
CDR3aa: CASSLFAESYNEQFF

v_gene: TRBV7-9
d_gene: .
j_gene: TRBJ2-7
abundance: .
CDR3nt: TGTGCCAGCAGCCCTGCTAGCGCCCACGAGCAGTACTTC
CDR3aa: CASSPASAHEQYF

v_gene: TRBV5-1
d_gene: .
j_gene: TRBJ2-1
abundance: .
CDR3nt: TGCGCCAGCAGCTTGGCCCGGCAGAACTCTCTGGATGAGCAGTTCTTC
CDR3aa: CASSLARQNSLDEQFF

v_gene: TRBV5-4
d_gene: TRBD2
j_gene: TRBJ2-1
abundance: .
CDR3nt: TGTGCCAGCAGCTTACCTCCGGGACTAGCGACCGAGCAGTTCTTC
CDR3aa: CASSLPPGLATEQFF

v_gene: TRBV19
d_gene: TRBD1
j_gene: TRBJ1-5
abundance: few
CDR3nt: TGTGCCAGTAGTAGGACAGGGACATTGAGTCAGCCCCAGCATTTT
CDR3aa: CASSRTGTLSQPQHF

v_gene: TRBV5-1
d_gene: .
j_gene: TRBJ1-4
abundance: .
CDR3nt: TGCGCCAGCAGCCCAACCGGGGCCTCAACTAATGAAAAACTGTTTTTT
CDR3aa: CASSPTGASTNEKLFF

v_gene: TRBV7-3
d_gene: .
j_gene: TRBJ1-3
abundance: .
CDR3nt: TGTGCCAGCAGCCCGGACGCTGGAAACACCATATATTTT
CDR3aa: CASSPDAGNTIYF

v_gene: TRBV9
d_gene: TRBD2
j_gene: TRBJ2-3
abundance: .
CDR3nt: TGTGCCAGCAGCGTAGAGGGACTAGGGAGCACAGATACGCAGTATTTT
CDR3aa: CASSVEGLGSTDTQYF

v_gene: TRBV11-2
d_gene: TRBD1
j_gene: TRBJ2-1
abundance: .
CDR3nt: TGTGCCAGCAGCCTCGGACAGGGAAGAGGGAATGAGCAGTTCTTC
CDR3aa: CASSLGQGRGNEQFF

v_gene: TRBV6-1
d_gene: .
j_gene: TRBJ2-5
abundance: many
CDR3nt: TGTGCCAGCAGTGGGGGGGACGTGCCCCAAGAGACCCAGTACTTC
CDR3aa: CASSGGDVPQETQYF

v_gene: TRBV29-1
d_gene: .
j_gene: TRBJ2-3
abundance: .
CDR3nt: TGCAGCGTTGTGGGGGCAGATACGCAGTATTTT
CDR3aa: CSVVGADTQYF

v_gene: TRBV2
d_gene: TRBD1
j_gene: TRBJ2-7
abundance: .
CDR3nt: TGTGCCAGCAAACAGGACAGGGTATCCTACGAGCAGTACTTC
CDR3aa: CASKQDRVSYEQYF

v_gene: TRBV10-3
d_gene: .
j_gene: TRBJ2-3
abundance: few
CDR3nt: TGTGCCATCAGTGAGCTTGCGGCGCAGTATTTT
CDR3aa: CAISELAAQYF

v_gene: TRBV2
d_gene: .
j_gene: TRBJ2-7
abundance: .
CDR3nt: TGTGCCAGCATAGTAGGGACATCCATCTACGAGCAGTACTTC
CDR3aa: CASIVGTSIYEQYF

v_gene: TRBV19
d_gene: TRBD1
j_gene: TRBJ2-2
abundance: .
CDR3nt: TGTGCCAGTAGTGGGGACAGATTCACCGGGGAGCTGTTTTTT
CDR3aa: CASSGDRFTGELFF

v_gene: TRBV27
d_gene: .
j_gene: TRBJ1-2
abundance: .
CDR3nt: TGTGCCAGCAGTCTCCGGGACGGCTATGGCTACACCTTC
CDR3aa: CASSLRDGYGYTF

v_gene: TRBV29-1
d_gene: TRBD1
j_gene: TRBJ2-5
abundance: .
CDR3nt: TGCAGCGTTGCGGGGACGGCAGGGGGAGAGACCCAGTACTTC
CDR3aa: CSVAGTAGGETQYF

v_gene: TRBV5-1
d_gene: .
j_gene: TRBJ2-3
abundance: .
CDR3nt: TGCGCCAGCAGCTTGGCAGGAATCACAGATACGCAGTATTTT
CDR3aa: CASSLAGITDTQYF

v_gene: TRBV30
d_gene: .
j_gene: TRBJ2-3
abundance: .
CDR3nt: TGTGCCTGGAGTGTTTCAGGGGTCTACCCTACGCAGTATTTT
CDR3aa: CAWSVSGVYPTQYF

v_gene: TRBV5-1
d_gene: TRBD1
j_gene: TRBJ2-1
abundance: .
CDR3nt: TGCGCCAGCAGCTTGCTAGGGGGCGGGCACAATGAGCAGTTCTTC
CDR3aa: CASSLLGGGHNEQFF

v_gene: TRBV7-6
d_gene: TRBD1
j_gene: TRBJ2-2
abundance: .
CDR3nt: TGTGCCAGCAGCCCGCGATCAGGGGGACACACCGGGGAGCTGTTTTTT
CDR3aa: CASSPRSGGHTGELFF

v_gene: TRBV25-1
d_gene: .
j_gene: TRBJ2-2
abundance: .
CDR3nt: TGTGCCAGCTCAAAAGGGGGGACCGGGGAGCTGTTTTTT
CDR3aa: CASSKGGTGELFF

v_gene: TRBV7-2
d_gene: .
j_gene: TRBJ2-1
abundance: once
CDR3nt: TGTGCCAGCAGCTTGGCTAATAAAAATGAGCAGTTCTTC
CDR3aa: CASSLANKNEQFF

v_gene: TRBV18
d_gene: .
j_gene: TRBJ1-4
abundance: .
CDR3nt: TGTGCCAGCTCACCAGGGGTTGAAAAACTGTTTTTT
CDR3aa: CASSPGVEKLFF

v_gene: TRBV5-1
d_gene: .
j_gene: TRBJ1-4
abundance: .
CDR3nt: TGCGCCAGCAGCTTAGGGGATAGAGAAAAACTGTTTTTT
CDR3aa: CASSLGDREKLFF

v_gene: TRBV6-6
d_gene: TRBD1
j_gene: TRBJ1-2
abundance: .
CDR3nt: TGTGCCAGCCAGGGGGCAAGCTATGGCTACACCTTC
CDR3aa: CASQGASYGYTF

v_gene: TRBV7-3
d_gene: TRBD1
j_gene: TRBJ1-1
abundance: few
CDR3nt: TGTGCCAGCAGCAGGGACAGGGAGGGCACTGAAGCTTTCTTT
CDR3aa: CASSRDREGTEAFF

v_gene: TRBV20-1
d_gene: .
j_gene: TRBJ2-7
abundance: .
CDR3nt: TGCAGTGCTAAACAGTCCTACGAGCAGTACTTC
CDR3aa: CSAKQSYEQYF

v_gene: TRBV18
d_gene: TRBD2
j_gene: TRBJ2-7
abundance: .
CDR3nt: TGTGCCAGCTCACCCGGACTAGCGGGGGGGACCAGCGAGCAGTACTTC
CDR3aa: CASSPGLAGGTSEQYF

v_gene: TRBV28
d_gene: .
j_gene: TRBJ1-2
abundance: few
CDR3nt: TGTGCCAGCAGTGTCCCAATCCCCTACGGACGGTCTAACTATGGCTACACCTTC
CDR3aa: CASSVPIPYGRSNYGYTF